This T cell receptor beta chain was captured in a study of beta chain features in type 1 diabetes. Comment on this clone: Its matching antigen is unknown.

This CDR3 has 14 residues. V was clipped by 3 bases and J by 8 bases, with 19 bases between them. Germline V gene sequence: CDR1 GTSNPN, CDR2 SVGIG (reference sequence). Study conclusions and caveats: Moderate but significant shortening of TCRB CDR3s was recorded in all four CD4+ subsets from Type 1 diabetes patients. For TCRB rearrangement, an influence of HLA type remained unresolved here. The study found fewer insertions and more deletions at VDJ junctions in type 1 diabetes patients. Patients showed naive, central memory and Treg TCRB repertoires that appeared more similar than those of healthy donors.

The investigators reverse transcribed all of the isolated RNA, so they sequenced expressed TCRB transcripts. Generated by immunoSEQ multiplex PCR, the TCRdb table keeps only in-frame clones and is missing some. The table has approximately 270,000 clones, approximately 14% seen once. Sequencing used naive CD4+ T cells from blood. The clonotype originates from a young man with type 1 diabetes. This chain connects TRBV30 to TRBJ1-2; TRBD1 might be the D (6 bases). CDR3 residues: CAWRGTGSTGGYTF. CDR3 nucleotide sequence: TGTGCCTGGAGAGGAACAGGGTCAACTGGGGGCTACACCTTC.